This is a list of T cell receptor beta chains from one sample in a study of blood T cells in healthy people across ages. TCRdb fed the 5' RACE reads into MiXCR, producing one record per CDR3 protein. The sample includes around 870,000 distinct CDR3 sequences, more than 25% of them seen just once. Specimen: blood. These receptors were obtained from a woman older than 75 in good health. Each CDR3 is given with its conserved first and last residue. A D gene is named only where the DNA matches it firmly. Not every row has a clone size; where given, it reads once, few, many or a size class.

CDR3 protein: CASSLFSGGPYNEQFF; CDR3 DNA: TGTGCCAGCAGTTTATTTAGCGGGGGACCCTACAATGAGCAGTTCTTC; CDR3 length: 16; D gene: TRBD2; clone size: many; J gene: TRBJ2-1; V gene: TRBV28
CDR3 protein: CSVLGVTDTQYF; CDR3 DNA: TGCAGCGTGCTGGGGGTCACAGATACGCAGTATTTT; CDR3 length: 12; D gene: -; clone size: -; J gene: TRBJ2-3; V gene: TRBV29-1
CDR3 protein: CATEEAGGLYEQYF; CDR3 DNA: TGTGCCACTGAAGAAGCGGGAGGGTTGTACGAGCAGTACTTC; CDR3 length: 14; D gene: TRBD2; clone size: -; J gene: TRBJ2-7; V gene: TRBV7-2
CDR3 protein: CASRRSSGGYYEQYF; CDR3 DNA: TGTGCCAGCAGGAGGTCTAGCGGGGGTTACTACGAGCAGTACTTC; CDR3 length: 15; D gene: TRBD2; clone size: many; J gene: TRBJ2-7; V gene: TRBV6-1
CDR3 protein: CASSPILGNEHYF; CDR3 DNA: TGTGCCAGCAGCCCCATCCTGGGCAACGAGCATTACTTC; CDR3 length: 13; D gene: -; clone size: -; J gene: TRBJ2-5; V gene: TRBV11-2
CDR3 protein: CASTAGGGSPLHF; CDR3 DNA: TGTGCCAGCACGGCAGGGGGAGGGTCACCCCTCCACTTT; CDR3 length: 13; D gene: TRBD1; clone size: -; J gene: TRBJ1-6; V gene: TRBV10-3
CDR3 protein: CASSTNRENYEQYF; CDR3 DNA: TGTGCCAGCAGCACAAACAGGGAAAACTACGAGCAGTACTTC; CDR3 length: 14; D gene: -; clone size: many; J gene: TRBJ2-7; V gene: TRBV9
CDR3 protein: CASTDRVVGTEAFF; CDR3 DNA: TGTGCCAGCACCGACAGGGTAGTAGGCACTGAAGCTTTCTTT; CDR3 length: 14; D gene: TRBD1; clone size: few; J gene: TRBJ1-1; V gene: TRBV12-3/TRBV12-4
CDR3 protein: CASSSGPIIVYGYTF; CDR3 DNA: TGTGCCAGCAGCTCCGGGCCCATTATAGTCTATGGCTACACCTTC; CDR3 length: 15; D gene: -; clone size: many; J gene: TRBJ1-2; V gene: TRBV7-2
CDR3 protein: CASSSPGGLVTYNEQFF; CDR3 DNA: TGTGCCAGCAGCTCGCCGGGGGGGCTAGTGACCTACAATGAGCAGTTCTTC; CDR3 length: 17; D gene: TRBD2; clone size: many; J gene: TRBJ2-1; V gene: TRBV12-3/TRBV12-4
CDR3 protein: CASSSGLAGGPETQYF; CDR3 DNA: TGTGCCAGCAGCTCGGGACTAGCGGGGGGCCCCGAGACCCAGTACTTC; CDR3 length: 16; D gene: TRBD2; clone size: many; J gene: TRBJ2-5; V gene: TRBV7-2
CDR3 protein: CASSITGPLNSPLHF; CDR3 DNA: TGTGCCAGCAGCATTACGGGACCCCTAAATTCACCCCTCCACTTT; CDR3 length: 15; D gene: -; clone size: many; J gene: TRBJ1-6; V gene: TRBV7-2
CDR3 protein: CASGSGSSYEQYF; CDR3 DNA: TGTGCCAGCGGATCAGGGAGCTCCTACGAGCAGTACTTC; CDR3 length: 13; D gene: -; clone size: many; J gene: TRBJ2-7; V gene: TRBV28
CDR3 protein: CASSPSAGPTGELFF; CDR3 DNA: TGTGCCAGCTCACCATCGGCGGGGCCCACCGGGGAGCTGTTTTTT; CDR3 length: 15; D gene: -; clone size: -; J gene: TRBJ2-2; V gene: TRBV18
CDR3 protein: CASRPGSQGGYTF; CDR3 DNA: TGTGCCAGCCGTCCGGGGTCCCAAGGGGGCTACACCTTC; CDR3 length: 13; D gene: -; clone size: few; J gene: TRBJ1-2; V gene: TRBV6-5
CDR3 protein: CASRTLRGDLPNTGELFF; CDR3 DNA: TGTGCCAGCAGGACCCTTAGGGGCGACCTACCGAACACCGGGGAGCTGTTTTTT; CDR3 length: 18; D gene: -; clone size: -; J gene: TRBJ2-2; V gene: TRBV6-1
CDR3 protein: CASSLFIEDTQYF; CDR3 DNA: TGTGCCAGCAGCTTATTCATCGAAGATACGCAGTATTTT; CDR3 length: 13; D gene: -; clone size: -; J gene: TRBJ2-3; V gene: TRBV7-2
CDR3 protein: CAISGAGARSPLHF; CDR3 DNA: TGTGCCATCAGTGGGGCAGGGGCGCGGTCACCCCTCCACTTT; CDR3 length: 14; D gene: -; clone size: -; J gene: TRBJ1-6; V gene: TRBV10-3